The source of this T cell receptor (beta chain) is a study of blood T cells in healthy people across ages (dated by TCRdb to 2015 to 2017). Concerning the study at large: In model experiments, template switching captured about one uniquely barcoded TCR beta cDNA molecule for every two T cells. Using deep sequencing normalized with unique cDNA molecular identifiers, the study measured how TCR beta repertoire diversity changes with age. Four age groups were formed from the donors: young (average about 15 years), middle-aged (less than 40), aged (roughly 56) and long-lived (about 80). Donors of different ages were randomly distributed across sequencing lanes to avoid experimental bias. Two additional independent replicas of 1 million unique cDNA reads from the same blood draw were analyzed for two donors (one aged 18 to 30 and one aged 80 or older).

The roughly 39 donors, aged about 6 to 90 years, were systemically healthy Caucasian individuals from Russia. About 10 milliliters of peripheral blood were collected from each donor into EDTA-treated Vacutainer tubes. Ficoll-Paque density-gradient centrifugation was used to isolate PBMCs, with at least 6 million obtained per sample. Total RNA, at least 6 micrograms per sample, was extracted from PBMCs with Trizol reagent. The percentages of naive CD45RAhigh/CD27high T cells were determined by flow cytometry on a PBMC aliquot from every donor. A remark on this clonotype: Its target antigen remains unknown. Base qualities are not recorded, but no much larger clone differs from it by a single base.

The germline V and J ends show losses of 6 bases and 4 bases respectively, and no gene match explains 9 bases of the junction. The CDR3 runs 15 amino acids, cysteine and phenylalanine included. The CDR3 DNA has 45 bases and is translated from base 1. The CDR1 and CDR2 encoded by the germline V gene are SGHTA and FQGNSA. Summary of the overall study and its limitations: Donor CMV infection status was unknown, potentially confounding age-related changes in expanded clonotypes. Observed TCR beta diversity per million T cells fell roughly linearly with age, and a significant reduction was already apparent by age about 38. Compared with the aged group, more naive CD4+ T cells, fewer expanded clones and increased TCR diversity were shown by the long-lived group, suggesting age selection. A strong correlation was found between observed TCR beta diversity and the percentage of naive T cells measured by flow cytometry. Because profiling used bulk unsorted PBMCs, naive and antigen-experienced compartments could not be compared conclusively. Estimates of total diversity based on one million sequenced T cells were regarded as lower bounds and as underestimates.

To prepare the library, 5' RACE was applied. Sequenced on an Illumina HiSeq 2500. A second PCR of roughly 6 to 11 cycles was performed with a sample-barcoded 5' primer and a J-beta primer mix. A template-switch 5' adaptor carrying 12 random nucleotides introduced a unique molecular identifier onto each TCR beta cDNA molecule. Each sample yielded at least 2.5 million CDR3-containing paired-end reads. First-strand cDNA synthesis was performed from all RNA using the Mint cDNA synthesis kit, with priming by a TRBC-specific oligonucleotide. Following uracil-DNA glycosylase treatment, all cDNA underwent a first 18-cycle PCR with the universal primers M1SS and BC2_uni_R. From the authors' description of their analysis: Each sample was normalized by randomly selecting 1 million high-quality reads, each carrying a distinct molecular identifier. Instead of being binned into consensus sequences, reads that shared molecular identifiers were thrown out. MiTCR, with a Q25 quality threshold and the strictest error-elimination algorithm, was used for CDR3 identification, clonotype clustering and error correction. Lower-bound total TCR beta diversity was estimated with a nonparametric unseen species model using Euler transformation. TCRdb trimmed the raw reads at Q25, called clones with MiXCR and kept productive beta chains. Entries that share a CDR3 protein sequence are merged under the most common genes and DNA. The V and J calls follow TCRdb's processing rather than the paper's. For this sample there are around 1,600,000 distinct CDR3 sequences; roughly 43% appear just once. The biggest ten clones account for under 5% of the sample.

The specimen was blood. The rearrangement combines TRBV7-2 with TRBJ1-2, and TRBD1 aligns with 9 junction nucleotides. The TCR comes from a young woman in good health. The DNA sequence reads TGTGCCAGCAGATTCCTTCGACAGGGGGTCTATGGCTACACCTTC. The resulting protein is CASRFLRQGVYGYTF.